What follows are 2 T cell receptor beta chains derived from one specimen sequenced in a study of blood T cell repertoires in COVID-19. TCRdb keeps only in-frame clones here, not all; method: immunoSEQ multiplex PCR. The sample consists of over 100,000 clones, 85% to 90% of them appearing once. Source material: peripheral blood. Receptors were obtained from a man older than 75 with acute or convalescent COVID-19.

V and J are TRBV7-9 and TRBJ2-7; TRBD2 agrees at 10 bases. Germline V gene lookup returns CDR1 SEHNR and CDR2 FQNEAQ (reference sequence). Trimming removed 1 base from V and 6 bases from J; junction bases left unmatched: 6. There are 15 residues in the CDR3. The CDR3 DNA reads TGTGCCAGCAGCTTAGGACTAGCGGGTGTCGGCGAGCAGTACTTC. This translates into CASSLGLAGVGEQYF.

CDR3 nucleotides: TGTGCCAGCAGCCAAGACTCTAACACCGGGGAGCTGTTTTTT. Residues: CASSQDSNTGELFF. The chain has TRBV16 and TRBJ2-2; D is uncertain. The CDR3 runs 14 residues. V lost 2 bases, J lost 2 bases, and 6 bases lay in between. Germline V gene lookup returns CDR1 KGHSY and CDR2 FQNENV.